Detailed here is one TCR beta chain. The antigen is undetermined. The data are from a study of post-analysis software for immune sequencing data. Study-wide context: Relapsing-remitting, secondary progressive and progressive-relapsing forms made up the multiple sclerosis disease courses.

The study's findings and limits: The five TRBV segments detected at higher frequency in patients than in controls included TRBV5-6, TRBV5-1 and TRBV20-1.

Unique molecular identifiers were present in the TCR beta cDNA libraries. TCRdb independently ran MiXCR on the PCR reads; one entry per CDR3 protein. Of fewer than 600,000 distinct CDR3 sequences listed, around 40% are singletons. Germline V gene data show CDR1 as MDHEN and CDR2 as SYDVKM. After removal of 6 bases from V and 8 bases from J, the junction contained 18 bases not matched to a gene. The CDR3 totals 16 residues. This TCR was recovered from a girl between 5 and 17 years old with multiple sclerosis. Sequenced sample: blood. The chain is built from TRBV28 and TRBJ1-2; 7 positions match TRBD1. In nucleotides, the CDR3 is TGTGCCAGCAGCGGGGACAGCAAAGGGGCGAGAAGAGGCTACACCTTC. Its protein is CASSGDSKGARRGYTF.